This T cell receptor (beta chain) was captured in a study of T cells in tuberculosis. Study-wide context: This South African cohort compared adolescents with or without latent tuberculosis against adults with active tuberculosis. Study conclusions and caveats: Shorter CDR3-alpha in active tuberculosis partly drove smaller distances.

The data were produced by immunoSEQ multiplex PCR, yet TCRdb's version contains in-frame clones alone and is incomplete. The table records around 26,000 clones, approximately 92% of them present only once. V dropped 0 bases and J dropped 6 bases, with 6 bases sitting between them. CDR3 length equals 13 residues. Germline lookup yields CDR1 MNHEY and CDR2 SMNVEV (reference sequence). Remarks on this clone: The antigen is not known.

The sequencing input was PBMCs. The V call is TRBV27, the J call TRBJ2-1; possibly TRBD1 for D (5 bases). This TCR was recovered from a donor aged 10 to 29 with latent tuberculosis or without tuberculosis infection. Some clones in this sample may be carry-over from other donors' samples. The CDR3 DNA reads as TGTGCCAGCAGTTTATCAGGGGCCAATGAGCAGTTCTTC. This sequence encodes CASSLSGANEQFF.